The 31 T cell receptor beta chains below all came from one sample that was sequenced in a study of cytomegalovirus exposure and HLA in healthy donors. The PCR ran on 60 Vbeta and 13 Jbeta primers. The repertoire was sequenced with immunoSEQ multiplex PCR; TCRdb's copy has only in-frame clones and lacks some. The table includes around 170,000 clones, roughly four fifths detected once. The sample comprised PBMCs. These receptor sequences come from a woman in her late teens or twenties in good health and CMV-seronegative.

The chain couples TRBV9 to TRBJ2-4, with TRBD1 identical over 9 bases. The trim removed 0 bases at V and 3 bases at J, leaving 4 bases unmatched. The germline CDR1 and CDR2 sequences are SGDLS and YYNGEE. The CDR3 is 16 amino acids. DNA for the CDR3: TGTGCCAGCAGCGTAGGGGGGGGACAGGGCAAAAACATTCAGTACTTC. Its protein product is CASSVGGGQGKNIQYF.

This chain connects TRBV6-4 to TRBJ2-3; 9 bases are shared with TRBD1. Germline V CDR1 and CDR2: MRHNA, SNTAGT. J gave up 5 bases and V 9 bases, and 12 bases lay outside the gene matches. The CDR3 is 15 amino acids. The CDR3 loop is CARRYRDRVIDTQYF. The CDR3 DNA is TGTGCCAGGAGGTACCGGGACAGGGTCATAGATACGCAGTATTTT.

The J gene is TRBJ2-7, the V gene TRBV6-5; the match to TRBD2 covers 7 bases. In germline, CDR1 is MNHEY, CDR2 SVGAGI. After removal of 0 bases from V and 4 bases from J, the junction contained 6 bases not matched to a gene. The CDR3 has 15 amino acids. The CDR3 coding sequence is TGTGCCAGCAGTTACTCGAGGGAGGGGCTATACGAGCAGTACTTC. Its protein is CASSYSREGLYEQYF.

The chain links TRBV12-5 to TRBJ1-6; weak D call: TRBD1 (5 bases). The CDR3 totals 17 residues. V shed 5 bases and J shed 0 bases, with 14 bases lying between them. Germline lookup yields CDR1 LGHNT and CDR2 FRNRAP. Here the CDR3 reads CASGEGLPSSYNSPLHF. In nucleotides, the CDR3 is TGTGCTAGTGGTGAGGGACTTCCCAGCTCCTATAATTCACCCCTCCACTTT.

The chain is built from TRBV7-9 and TRBJ2-2; D unclear. Trimming took 5 bases from V and 2 from J, leaving 12 bases between them. Germline V lookup: CDR1 SEHNR, CDR2 FQNEAQ (reference sequence). The CDR3 has 15 residues. CDR3 coding DNA: TGTGCCAGCAGCGACGAACAGTCCAACACCGGGGAGCTGTTTTTT. Protein product: CASSDEQSNTGELFF. Using reference TRBV7-9 and TRBJ2-2 for the parts outside the CDR3, the full variable domain is DTGVSQNPRHKITKRGQNVTFRCDPISEHNRLYWYRQTLGQGPEFLTYFQNEAQLEKSRLLSDRFSAERPKGSFSTLEIQRTEQGDSAMYLCASSDEQSNTGELFFGEGSRLTVL.

This clone has only a few counts. The rearrangement links TRBV30 to TRBJ1-5; 8 bases fit TRBD1. This CDR3 spans 13 amino acids. V was pared by 5 bases and J by 5 bases, with 5 bases of the junction left unmatched. CDR1 is GTSNPN, CDR2 SVGIG, per germline (reference sequence). CDR3 bases: TGTGCCTGGGCTACAGGGGGAGATCAGCCCCAGCATTTT. Amino acids: CAWATGGDQPQHF.

The chain links TRBV7-9 to TRBJ2-7; 9 bases agree with TRBD1. The CDR3 spans 16 residues. CDR1 SEHNR and CDR2 FQNEAQ come from the germline V gene (reference sequence). J was trimmed by 3 bases and V by 4 bases; bases with no gene match: 10. CDR3 residues: CASSSSGTGIFYEQYF. CDR3 in DNA: TGTGCCAGCAGCTCTTCCGGGACAGGGATATTCTACGAGCAGTACTTC.

The chain links TRBV28 to TRBJ2-5, with TRBD1 matching over 8 bases. This CDR3 comprises 14 residues. Germline-derived CDR1 and CDR2 are MDHEN and SYDVKM. J lost 4 bases, V lost 7 bases, and 8 bases had no gene match. CDR3 residues: CASNPRGQLETQYF. Here the CDR3 DNA reads TGTGCCAGCAACCCCAGGGGGCAGTTAGAGACCCAGTACTTC.

The rearrangement links TRBV19 to TRBJ2-1; maybe TRBD2 (5 bases). Germline V lookup: CDR1 LNHDA, CDR2 SQIVND (reference sequence). The V and J ends lost 6 bases and 2 bases respectively, with 17 bases between them. The CDR3 is 16 residues long. The CDR3 sequence: CASSRERIEPYNEQFF. CDR3 nucleotides: TGTGCCAGTAGCCGAGAGCGGATCGAGCCCTACAATGAGCAGTTCTTC. Using reference TRBV19 and TRBJ2-1 for the parts outside the CDR3, the full variable domain is DGGITQSPKYLFRKEGQNVTLSCEQNLNHDAMYWYRQDPGQGLRLIYYSQIVNDFQKGDIAEGYSVSREKKESFPLTVTSAQKNPTAFYLCASSRERIEPYNEQFFGPGTRLTVL.

This clone has a handful of counts. The chain uses TRBV5-6 and TRBJ2-3; 8 bases align to TRBD1. The trim removed 2 bases at V and 2 bases at J, leaving 7 bases unmatched. Germline CDR1 reads SGHDT; CDR2 reads YYEEEE. CDR3 size: 16 residues. Here the CDR3 reads CASSFITGGYTDTQYF. CDR3 coding DNA: TGTGCCAGCAGCTTCATAACAGGGGGTTACACAGATACGCAGTATTTT.

V gene TRBV7-8 combines with J gene TRBJ2-5, with a possible D match to TRBD1 (5 bases). Germline V gene lookup returns CDR1 SGHVS and CDR2 FQNEAQ. Trimming cost V 6 bases and J 1 base, with 9 bases left between them. The CDR3 length is 13 residues. CDR3 nucleotides: TGTGCCAGCAGACCACAGGTCCAAGAGACCCAGTACTTC. Translated: CASRPQVQETQYF. Full variable domain (outside the CDR3, taken from reference TRBV7-8 and TRBJ2-5): GAGVSQSPRYKVAKRGQDVALRCDPISGHVSLFWYQQALGQGPEFLTYFQNEAQLDKSGLPSDRFFAERPEGSVSTLKIQRTQQEDSAVYLCASRPQVQETQYFGPGTRLLVL.

V and J are TRBV13 and TRBJ2-7; no clear D gene. The CDR3 spans 17 residues. V was cut by 0 bases and J by 2 bases, with 17 bases left in between. Germline assignment: CDR1 PRHDT and CDR2 FYEKMQ (reference sequence). The DNA for the CDR3 is TGTGCCAGCAGCTTAGGCCTAGGTGATGGTTCGCCCTACGAGCAGTACTTC. Translated, it gives CASSLGLGDGSPYEQYF.

This sequence joins TRBV7-8 and TRBJ2-1, with 9 bases fitting TRBD2. The germline V gene has CDR1 SGHVS and CDR2 FQNEAQ. The CDR3 length is 15 residues. Unmatched junction bases numbered 1, after V lost 2 bases and J lost 2 bases. DNA of the CDR3: TGTGCCAGCAGCTTACTAGCGGGAACCTACAATGAGCAGTTCTTC. Amino acids: CASSLLAGTYNEQFF.

The chain uses TRBV2 and TRBJ2-7, with D possibly matching TRBD2 (7 bases). CDR1 is SNHLY and CDR2 is FYNNEI in the germline V gene. The CDR3 has 15 amino acids. With 3 bases removed from V and 7 bases from J, the gap between germline ends came to 19 bases. The CDR3 reads CASSDSGGSIGEQYF. CDR3 bases: TGTGCCAGCAGTGATTCGGGGGGCTCCATTGGGGAGCAGTACTTC.

This sequence joins TRBV5-4 and TRBJ2-6; D perhaps matches TRBD1 (7 bases). The germline CDR1 and CDR2 sequences are SGHNT and YYREEE (reference sequence). Trimming stripped 4 bases from V and 0 bases from J, with 17 bases between. CDR3 length equals 18 residues. The CDR3 DNA reads TGTGCCAGCAGCCCCCAACAGGGGACTCTCTCTGGGGCCAACGTCCTGACTTTC. Encoded protein: CASSPQQGTLSGANVLTF.

V usage is TRBV19 and J usage is TRBJ1-1, with TRBD1 identical over 7 bases. Germline V gives CDR1 LNHDA, CDR2 SQIVND (reference sequence). The CDR3 totals 17 residues. Losses at the gene ends were 1 base for V and 1 base for J; bases not matched to a gene: 9. CDR3 region: CASSIGQGGTWNTEAFF. For the CDR3, the DNA is TGTGCCAGTAGTATAGGGCAGGGGGGCACCTGGAACACTGAAGCTTTCTTT. Looking up the rest from reference TRBV19 and TRBJ1-1 gives the full variable domain: DGGITQSPKYLFRKEGQNVTLSCEQNLNHDAMYWYRQDPGQGLRLIYYSQIVNDFQKGDIAEGYSVSREKKESFPLTVTSAQKNPTAFYLCASSIGQGGTWNTEAFFGQGTRLTVV.

V and J are TRBV27 and TRBJ2-5; 9 nucleotides line up with TRBD1. With the DNA end fitting TRBJ2-7 better, the J assignment may be wrong. The CDR3 contains 14 residues. Germline V gene data show CDR1 as MNHEY and CDR2 as SMNVEV (reference sequence). The CDR3: CASSRGTGTHEQYF. DNA of the CDR3: TGTGCCAGCAGCCGAGGGACAGGGACCCACGAGCAGTACTTC.

V and J are TRBV28 and TRBJ2-5; 8 positions match TRBD1. This CDR3 contains 15 residues. V dropped 3 bases and J dropped 6; count of bases not matched to a gene: 9. Per the germline V gene, CDR1 is MDHEN and CDR2 is SYDVKM. The CDR3 loop is CASSFSGGRIQTQYF. In DNA, the CDR3 is TGTGCCAGCAGTTTTTCAGGGGGCAGAATACAGACCCAGTACTTC.

This sequence joins TRBV7-2 and TRBJ2-5; D not resolved. V was pared by 3 bases and J by 1 base, with 6 bases between. The CDR3 extends over 13 amino acids. The germline V gene has CDR1 SGHTA and CDR2 FQGNSA. The CDR3 DNA sequence: TGTGCCAGCAGCTTCTCCGGCCAAGAGACCCAGTACTTC. As protein: CASSFSGQETQYF.

The CDR3 is CASSLWGGSTSGSVTDTQYF. The CDR3 DNA sequence: TGCGCCAGCAGCTTGTGGGGAGGGAGTACTAGCGGGAGTGTCACAGATACGCAGTATTTT. The V and J genes are TRBV5-1 and TRBJ2-3, with TRBD2 matching 11 bases. The ends lost 1 base at V and 2 bases at J; junction bases unmatched: 15. CDR1 SGHRS and CDR2 YFSETQ come from the germline V gene. CDR3 size: 20 residues.

The chain couples TRBV7-9 to TRBJ2-1, with D perhaps TRBD1 (6 bases). The germline V gene encodes CDR1 SEHNR and CDR2 FQNEAQ (reference sequence). This CDR3 has 14 residues. V was shortened by 6 bases and J by 5 bases, with 14 bases between the two germline ends. The CDR3 sequence is CASRRLDRNNEQFF. The CDR3, as DNA: TGTGCCAGCAGGCGTCTCGACAGGAACAATGAGCAGTTCTTC.

This rearrangement joins TRBV20-1 to TRBJ2-3, with D hard to call. CDR1 and CDR2 from the germline V gene are DFQATT and SNEGSKA (reference sequence). V lost 5 bases and J 7 bases, leaving 10 bases between the germline ends. There are 11 residues in the CDR3. CDR3 sequence (DNA): TGCAGTGCTTCAGTGGTAAATACGCAGTATTTT. This gives the protein CSASVVNTQYF.

The chain is built from TRBV6-5 and TRBJ2-3; maybe TRBD1 (6 bases). Trimming left V 3 bases short and J 1 base short, with 14 bases between. Germline CDR1 and CDR2: MNHEY and SVGAGI. CDR3 length: 16 amino acids. Here the CDR3 reads CASSYKGECCTDTQYF. CDR3 bases: TGTGCCAGCAGTTATAAGGGGGAATGTTGCACAGATACGCAGTATTTT.

This clone has only a few counts. The CDR3 nucleotides are TGTGCCAGCAGCTTAGGCCGGGAGACCCAGTACTTC. This encodes CASSLGRETQYF. The V gene is TRBV13, the J gene TRBJ2-5; unclear D gene. CDR3 length: 12 amino acids. The germline gives CDR1 PRHDT, CDR2 FYEKMQ (reference sequence). The V gene lost 0 bases and the J gene lost 5 bases, with 4 bases spanning the gap.

The V and J genes are TRBV29-1 and TRBJ2-5; 7 bases fit TRBD2. V shed 7 bases, J shed 1 base, and the junction held 9 bases outside the gene matches. This CDR3 comprises 14 residues. CDR1 SQVTM and CDR2 ANQGSEA come from the germline V gene. CDR3 bases: TGCAGCGGGCGCGGGGAGGGTGGCCAAGAGACCCAGTACTTC. Translation gives CSGRGEGGQETQYF. Drawing the rest from reference TRBV29-1 and TRBJ2-5, the complete variable domain is SAVISQKPSRDICQRGTSLTIQCQVDSQVTMMFWYRQQPGQSLTLIATANQGSEATYESGFVIDKFPISRPNLTFSTLTVSNMSPEDSSIYLCSGRGEGGQETQYFGPGTRLLVL.

V usage is TRBV27 and J usage is TRBJ2-2; 8 positions match TRBD1. The CDR3 consists of 15 residues. Trimming took 7 bases from V and 4 from J; bases not matched to a gene: 8. Germline CDR1 reads MNHEY; CDR2 reads SMNVEV (reference sequence). CDR3 residues: CASTLTGAGTGELFF. The CDR3 DNA sequence: TGTGCCAGCACCCTGACAGGGGCCGGCACCGGGGAGCTGTTTTTT.

The genes are TRBV27 and TRBJ1-2; possible D gene TRBD1, 6 bases. Trimming shortened V by 5 bases and J by 5 bases, and 18 bases separated the two germline ends. The CDR3 runs to 15 residues. The V gene's germline CDR1 is MNHEY and CDR2 SMNVEV (reference sequence). Written as DNA, the CDR3 is TGTGCCAGCAGTCCCCTCGACAGGCCTTTTTATGGCTACACCTTC. Its protein product is CASSPLDRPFYGYTF.

V usage is TRBV27 and J usage is TRBJ2-3; TRBD1 aligns across 7 bases. The length of the CDR3 is 14 residues. The germline V gene has CDR1 MNHEY and CDR2 SMNVEV (reference sequence). V was clipped by 6 bases and J by 5 bases; unmatched bases: 8. CDR3 sequence: CASRLTGVKDTQYF. The CDR3 region has the DNA TGTGCCAGCAGGCTAACAGGGGTCAAAGATACGCAGTATTTT.

The chain has TRBV4-2 and TRBJ1-2; D perhaps matches TRBD1 (5 bases). This CDR3 has 13 residues. Germline V gene data show CDR1 as LGHNA and CDR2 as YNFKEQ. V was cut by 2 bases and J by 2 bases, with 6 bases left in between. The CDR3 coding sequence is TGTGCCAGCAGCCAACACAGGAACTATGGCTACACCTTC. It specifies CASSQHRNYGYTF.

This chain joins TRBV5-4 and TRBJ2-2; 15 nucleotides match TRBD2. The V and J ends lost 3 bases and 0 bases, in that order; junction bases with no gene match: 6. The CDR3 is made up of 19 amino acids. The germline gives CDR1 SGHNT, CDR2 YYREEE (reference sequence). CDR3 region: CASSSGLAGGLANTGELFF. The CDR3 DNA follows: TGTGCCAGCAGCTCGGGACTAGCGGGAGGTCTCGCGAACACCGGGGAGCTGTTTTTT.

The CDR3 nucleotides read TGTGCCAGTATTTCAGGGGCCTATAGCAATCAGCCCCAGCATTTT. It codes for CASISGAYSNQPQHF. The chain has TRBV19 and TRBJ1-5; TRBD1 might be the D (6 bases). Germline V lookup: CDR1 LNHDA, CDR2 SQIVND (reference sequence). This CDR3 comprises 15 residues. With 7 bases removed from V and 0 bases from J, the gap between germline ends came to 13 bases. Using reference TRBV19 and TRBJ1-5 for the parts outside the CDR3, the full variable domain is DGGITQSPKYLFRKEGQNVTLSCEQNLNHDAMYWYRQDPGQGLRLIYYSQIVNDFQKGDIAEGYSVSREKKESFPLTVTSAQKNPTAFYLCASISGAYSNQPQHFGDGTRLSIL.